This T cell receptor beta chain was sequenced in a study of T-cell memory formation after mild COVID-19. Findings of the study overall: Later expanders leaned CD4+, whereas day 15 to 85 contracting clones were balanced CD4/CD8. Pre-infection memory already had some responding clones, implying cross-reactive memory joined. What remained unconfirmed was the SARS-CoV-2 specificity of second-wave clones peaking on day 37.

This clonotype was picked up many times. Its specificity is unknown. TCRdb reanalysed the 5' RACE reads using MiXCR and keeps one entry per CDR3 protein. This sample has around 250,000 distinct CDR3 sequences, with roughly 17% found just once. Germline V gives CDR1 SGHRS, CDR2 YFSETQ. The CDR3 has 13 amino acids. After removal of 3 bases from V and 8 bases from J, the junction contained 3 bases not matched to a gene. The rearrangement links TRBV5-1 to TRBJ2-1, with TRBD1 matching over 9 bases. The sequenced sample was PBMCs or a T cell subset sorted from them (not recorded which). The origin of this receptor is a man between 18 and 29 years old who had mild COVID-19 (a few samples of this study predate the infection). Cell type and time point are not known. In DNA form, the CDR3 reads TGCGCCAGCAGCTCGGGACAGGGACATGAGCAGTTCTTC. It yields the protein CASSSGQGHEQFF.